Presented here are 18 T cell receptor beta chains from one specimen sequenced in a study of cytomegalovirus exposure and HLA in healthy donors. PCR amplification relied on 60 Vbeta primers (plus 13 Jbeta primers). Only in-frame clones appear in the TCRdb table, and some are missing; sequencing was by immunoSEQ multiplex PCR. The table has 100,000 to 150,000 clones, roughly three quarters seen once. Sequencing was performed on PBMCs. Receptors were obtained from a man under 40 in good health and CMV-seropositive.

This chain joins TRBV10-3 and TRBJ2-5, with D tentatively TRBD1 (6 bases). Per germline, CDR1 ENHRY and CDR2 SYGVKD. V was trimmed by 5 bases and J by 1 base, leaving 11 bases between them. The CDR3 is 14 residues long. The CDR3 loop is CAISIRGPQETQYF. The CDR3 nucleotides are TGTGCCATCAGTATCAGGGGACCCCAAGAGACCCAGTACTTC.

V and J are TRBV13 and TRBJ2-3; D gene ambiguous. This CDR3 has 12 amino acids. CDR1 PRHDT and CDR2 FYEKMQ come from the germline V gene (reference sequence). V was shortened by 1 base and J by 5 bases, with 4 bases between the two germline ends. The CDR3 sequence is CASSLVGDTQYF. The DNA for the CDR3 is TGTGCCAGCAGCTTAGTCGGAGATACGCAGTATTTT.

J is TRBJ1-1 and V is TRBV4-1; D gene uncertain. The germline V and J ends were trimmed by 1 base and 0 bases, with 9 bases remaining between them. From germline, CDR1 is MGHRA and CDR2 YSYEKL. CDR3 length equals 15 residues. CDR3 residues: CASSQVFTLNTEAFF. DNA of the CDR3: TGCGCCAGCAGCCAAGTCTTCACTTTGAACACTGAAGCTTTCTTT.

The rearrangement uses TRBV10-3 and TRBJ2-1; 13 positions agree with TRBD2. V was clipped by 4 bases and J by 7 bases; unmatched bases: 4. The CDR3 is 15 amino acids. Germline V lookup: CDR1 ENHRY, CDR2 SYGVKD. The CDR3 DNA follows: TGTGCCATCAGTGGGACTAGCGGGAGTCGGAATGAGCAGTTCTTC. Residues: CAISGTSGSRNEQFF.

Only a few counts were recorded for this clone. The rearrangement links TRBV9 to TRBJ2-4, with 9 bases lining up with TRBD2. J was trimmed by 4 bases and V by 0 bases; bases with no gene match: 5. In germline, CDR1 is SGDLS, CDR2 YYNGEE. CDR3 length: 16 amino acids. In DNA form, the CDR3 reads TGTGCCAGCAGCGTAGGCTATAGCGGGAGAAAAAACATTCAGTACTTC. Protein sequence: CASSVGYSGRKNIQYF.

The V gene is TRBV6-1, the J gene TRBJ1-5; tentative D call: TRBD1 (6 bases). Germline lookup yields CDR1 MNHNS and CDR2 SASEGT. The CDR3 length is 13 residues. Between the trimmed V and J ends, which lost 2 bases and 7 bases, there was a span of 9 bases. CDR3 in amino acids: CASSEIRGQPQHF. CDR3 nucleotide sequence: TGTGCCAGCAGTGAAATCAGGGGCCAGCCCCAGCATTTT.

The chain uses TRBV18 and TRBJ2-5, with TRBD2 identical over 10 bases. This CDR3 has 15 amino acids. CDR1 is KGHSH and CDR2 is LQKENI in the germline V gene. The V and J ends lost 3 bases and 4 bases, in that order; junction bases with no gene match: 5. This CDR3 reads CASSPPSGRRETQYF. The CDR3 nucleotides read TGTGCCAGCTCACCCCCTAGCGGGAGAAGAGAGACCCAGTACTTC.

This chain joins TRBV6-5 and TRBJ2-1; no reliable D call. Trimming left V 0 bases short and J 2 bases short, with 8 bases between. CDR1 MNHEY and CDR2 SVGAGI come from the germline V gene. This CDR3 has 15 amino acids. The CDR3 nucleotides are TGTGCCAGCAGTTACTCACAGTCCCCCTACAATGAGCAGTTCTTC. Encoded protein: CASSYSQSPYNEQFF.

This clone appeared once. The rearrangement uses TRBV2 and TRBJ1-5; 9 positions match TRBD1. CDR3 length equals 16 residues. With 7 bases clipped from V and 1 base from J, the junction kept 8 bases outside the gene matches. Germline V gene data show CDR1 as SNHLY and CDR2 as FYNNEI. The CDR3 sequence is CASTGEQGASNQPQHF. CDR3 nucleotides: TGTGCCAGCACAGGAGAACAGGGGGCGAGCAATCAGCCCCAGCATTTT.

This clone was seen only a few times. V gene TRBV6-5 combines with J gene TRBJ2-3, with 9 bases that match TRBD1. V gave up 0 bases and J gave up 4 bases; unmatched junction bases: 5. Germline CDR1 MNHEY, CDR2 SVGAGI. This CDR3 contains 16 residues. DNA for the CDR3: TGTGCCAGCAGTTACTCCGGGACAGGGTTCGCAGATACGCAGTATTTT. As protein: CASSYSGTGFADTQYF.

This chain uses TRBV19 with TRBJ2-5, with D tentatively TRBD1 (6 bases). The V end was cut by 6 bases, the J end by 7 bases, with 18 bases between. Looked up from germline, CDR1 is LNHDA and CDR2 is SQIVND (reference sequence). The CDR3 spans 14 residues. CDR3 DNA: TGTGCCAGTAGGGGGGCGGACAGCAAGACGACCCAGTACTTC. Amino acid sequence: CASRGADSKTTQYF.

The chain carries TRBV5-1 and TRBJ2-3; 8 bases align to TRBD2. Germline CDR1 and CDR2: SGHRS and YFSETQ. The CDR3 sequence is 17 residues long. The junction had 10 bases not matched to a gene; V was cut back by 4 bases and J by 0 bases. The CDR3 DNA sequence: TGCGCCAGCAGCCTCCACGCTACTAGCGGAAGCACAGATACGCAGTATTTT. It is translated as CASSLHATSGSTDTQYF.

The chain uses TRBV10-2 and TRBJ2-7, with 8 bases fitting TRBD1. The ends lost 7 bases at V and 3 bases at J; junction bases unmatched: 11. CDR1 is WSHSY, CDR2 SAAADI, per germline. The CDR3 is made up of 15 amino acids. The CDR3 here is CASKTTGVLGYEQYF. CDR3 nucleotide sequence: TGCGCCAGCAAAACGACAGGGGTGTTAGGCTACGAGCAGTACTTC.

In DNA, the CDR3 is TGTGCCAGCAGTTTATCCGGGACAGGGTTCGTCGAGCAGTACTTC. It encodes CASSLSGTGFVEQYF. The chain recombines TRBV27 with TRBJ2-7, with 9 bases aligning to TRBD1. This CDR3 is 15 amino acids long. V gave up 0 bases and J gave up 6 bases; unmatched junction bases: 6. Germline V gene sequence: CDR1 MNHEY, CDR2 SMNVEV (reference sequence).

This clone has only one observation. Its ends do not fully match the called genes, so a read error is possible. The chain couples TRBV28 to TRBJ1-2, with D possibly TRBD1 on 5 matching bases. The germline gives CDR1 MDHEN, CDR2 SYDVKM. The CDR3 has 12 amino acids. In DNA, the CDR3 is TGTGCCAGCAATTTAGGGGCGGGAGGCTACACCTTC. It codes for CASNLGAGGYTF.

The chain couples TRBV4-2 to TRBJ2-2; D is unclear. The V end lost 1 base, the J end lost 3 bases, and 6 bases lay between the germline ends. Germline CDR1 reads LGHNA; CDR2 reads YNFKEQ. This CDR3 spans 14 amino acids. For the CDR3, the DNA is TGTGCCAGCAGCCAAGCCGGGTACACCGGGGAGCTGTTTTTT. Its translation is CASSQAGYTGELFF.

The V gene is TRBV18, the J gene TRBJ2-7, with 8 bases identical to TRBD2. The CDR3 has 15 amino acids. Germline loops: CDR1 KGHSH, CDR2 LQKENI. Trimming removed 0 bases from V and 3 bases from J; junction bases left unmatched: 4. CDR3 residues: CASSPPGLGGYEQYF. DNA for the CDR3: TGTGCCAGCTCACCACCGGGACTAGGCGGCTACGAGCAGTACTTC.

The gene calls are TRBV28 and TRBJ2-5, with D perhaps matching TRBD1 (5 bases). CDR3 length: 15 amino acids. Germline V gene sequence: CDR1 MDHEN, CDR2 SYDVKM. Trimming removed 6 bases at V and 1 base at J, with 15 bases between. CDR3 sequence: CASSPWGGTQETQYF. CDR3 sequence (DNA): TGTGCCAGCAGCCCCTGGGGCGGAACCCAAGAGACCCAGTACTTC.